This T cell receptor beta chain was obtained from a study of T cells after yellow fever vaccination. This clonotype was recorded many times. TCRdb independently ran MiXCR on the 5' RACE reads; one entry per CDR3 protein. The sample holds about 5,800 distinct CDR3 sequences, about 6.3% seen once. The sequenced sample was PBMCs, either bulk or a sorted T-cell subset (CD4+, CD8+, memory, or dextramer-sorted; not recorded which), obtained roughly 15 days after the first yellow fever vaccination. The TCR originated in a man between 18 and 29 years old who received the YFV17D yellow fever vaccine.

In DNA form, the CDR3 reads TGTGCCAGCACAAGGCAGCTAGTTGGCAATCAGCCCCAGCATTTT. It is translated as CASTRQLVGNQPQHF. The rearrangement links TRBV6-5 to TRBJ1-5; the D is unclear. Trimming pared 7 bases from V and 2 bases from J, leaving 15 bases between. Germline V gene data show CDR1 as MNHEY and CDR2 as SVGAGI. The CDR3 runs to 15 residues.